This T cell receptor beta chain was profiled in a study of identical twins. The study, taken as a whole, reports: Cord blood's abundant beta clonotypes had fewer insertions, unlike memory repertoires.

A single record per CDR3 protein comes from TCRdb applying MiXCR to the 5' RACE reads. The sample yields hundreds of thousands of distinct CDR3 sequences, roughly 20% seen once. In the case of this clonotype: Its antigen is currently unknown.

Unmatched junction bases numbered 4, after V lost 3 bases and J lost 1 base. The germline gives CDR1 LGHNA, CDR2 YSLEER. This CDR3 spans 16 amino acids. These same records also appear under a second study, on T cells expressing NK-cell markers. According to that study: Among eight sequenced donors, seven carried HCMV seropositivity while one was seronegative. Each of a handful of donors carried dominant NKG2C+ clonotypes accounting for about 1.0-7.0% of CD8+ T cells. The CD3+CD56-NKG2C+ fraction of a few donors was also led by these clonotypes.

Specimen: PBMCs. The V call is TRBV4-3, the J call TRBJ2-3, with 10 bases that match TRBD2. The receptor was derived from a woman aged 18 to 35 in good health. This chain's CDR3 is CASSQYSGGRTDTQYF. CDR3 DNA sequence: TGCGCCAGCAGCCAGTATAGCGGGGGGCGCACAGATACGCAGTATTTT.